The present T cell receptor beta chain was sequenced within a study of PD-1 blockade in classical Hodgkin lymphoma. Study findings and constraints: Before treatment, TCR diversity in newly diagnosed patients was reportedly lower than in healthy donors.

The CDR3 is made up of 14 amino acids. The ends were cut back, 6 bases at V and 4 bases at J, with 13 bases in the middle. Germline values: CDR1 MNHEY, CDR2 SVGAGI. This clone has a single count. Its target is unknown. Clones were sequenced by immunoSEQ multiplex PCR, and TCRdb holds only the in-frame ones, with some missing. Of around 36,000 clones in the sample, about 93% were seen once. With no exception, relapse followed autologous stem cell transplantation in all patients, and brentuximab vedotin exposure varied. Researchers used magnetic negative selection to pull out pure CD4+ T cells from thawed PBMCs.

Sequenced material: CD4+ T cells from blood, taken at baseline. The sequence was collected from a human donor with classical Hodgkin lymphoma. The chain is built from TRBV6-5 and TRBJ2-1; unclear D gene. This CDR3 is CASRPPGTYNEQFF. The DNA for the CDR3 is TGTGCCAGCAGACCACCGGGCACTTACAATGAGCAGTTCTTC.